These T cell receptor beta chains were read from a single sample in a study of T-cell reconstitution after alpha-beta-depleted transplantation in children. TCRdb itself ran the PCR reads through MiXCR, one entry per CDR3 protein. The data show 6,500 to 10,000 distinct CDR3 sequences, 25% to 35% seen once. Sequencing was performed on peripheral blood, taken 60 days after TCRalphabeta/CD19-depleted stem cell transplant. The receptors stem from a boy under three years old who had a stem cell transplant for SCID, so the T cells may come from the graft donor. Each CDR3 is given with its conserved first and last residue. Clone size, where shown, is once, few, many, or a class for clones that have expanded.

v_call: TRBV29-1; clone_size: medium-sized; cdr3_aa: CALRYQGAYNEQFF
v_call: TRBV7-9; clone_size: many; cdr3_aa: CASSLAPGVNTGELFF
v_call: TRBV6-4; clone_size: few; cdr3_aa: CASSGRDSNQPQHF
v_call: TRBV6-5; clone_size: medium-sized; cdr3_aa: CASSYLGGAEAFF
v_call: TRBV10-3; clone_size: medium-sized; cdr3_aa: CAIKGEVREKLFF
v_call: TRBV27; clone_size: -; cdr3_aa: CASSLDRGPYEQYF
v_call: TRBV29-1; clone_size: once; cdr3_aa: CSVAQRGLAKNIQYF
v_call: TRBV29-1; clone_size: medium-sized; cdr3_aa: CSVGWETQYF
v_call: TRBV4-2; clone_size: many; cdr3_aa: CASSQERSNQPQHF
v_call: TRBV5-1; clone_size: many; cdr3_aa: CASSPTLQGGGYYEQYF
v_call: TRBV12-3/TRBV12-4; clone_size: -; cdr3_aa: CASSKGRDTQYF
v_call: TRBV11-2; clone_size: medium-sized; cdr3_aa: CASSPADFYTQYF
v_call: TRBV7-2; clone_size: many; cdr3_aa: CASSLDYRGKGYEQYF
v_call: TRBV2; clone_size: -; cdr3_aa: CASSQVRDTQYF
v_call: TRBV24-1; clone_size: many; cdr3_aa: CATSDSDRGNYGYTF
v_call: TRBV6-2/TRBV6-3; clone_size: medium-sized; cdr3_aa: CASGAGMGNEQFF
v_call: TRBV10-3; clone_size: medium-sized; cdr3_aa: CAIQDRGGTEAFF
v_call: TRBV7-8; clone_size: -; cdr3_aa: CASSLGSVDGSFSTDTQYF
v_call: TRBV20-1; clone_size: medium-sized; cdr3_aa: CSRLKRPAYREPSSYNEQFF
v_call: TRBV15; clone_size: medium-sized; cdr3_aa: CATSRDLAGGPTQYF
v_call: TRBV29-1; clone_size: -; cdr3_aa: CSVEKGGTGYGYTF
v_call: TRBV19; clone_size: medium-sized; cdr3_aa: CASSTPPLETQYF
v_call: TRBV7-9; clone_size: few; cdr3_aa: CASSLWTSAFYNEQFF
v_call: TRBV11-1; clone_size: -; cdr3_aa: CASSLDKGTGAYEQFF
v_call: TRBV7-9; clone_size: medium-sized; cdr3_aa: CASSPGLGGAFF
v_call: TRBV12-5; clone_size: many; cdr3_aa: CASGFDDRSGANVLTF
v_call: TRBV11-2; clone_size: -; cdr3_aa: CASSLRSSGSETQYF
v_call: TRBV25-1; clone_size: many; cdr3_aa: CASSGGTVVYNEQFF
v_call: TRBV7-9; clone_size: few; cdr3_aa: CASSSGLRKETQYF
v_call: TRBV9; clone_size: many; cdr3_aa: CASSVEPAAYEQYF
v_call: TRBV3-1; clone_size: -; cdr3_aa: CASSNEGPRESYNEQFF
v_call: TRBV5-1; clone_size: many; cdr3_aa: CASSLVFGTRRPPLHF
v_call: TRBV7-9; clone_size: large; cdr3_aa: CASSPSYEKLFF
v_call: TRBV7-3; clone_size: -; cdr3_aa: CASSLTLVETQYF
v_call: TRBV7-3; clone_size: -; cdr3_aa: CASWRQIAPLNEKLFF
v_call: TRBV4-1; clone_size: many; cdr3_aa: CASSGGAGDTQYF
v_call: TRBV7-3; clone_size: medium-sized; cdr3_aa: CASSLGTGNTIYF
v_call: TRBV7-9; clone_size: many; cdr3_aa: CASIRAGSIVTEAFF
v_call: TRBV7-9; clone_size: many; cdr3_aa: CASSRRRDGQETQYF
v_call: TRBV12-3/TRBV12-4; clone_size: medium-sized; cdr3_aa: CASRAGDEKLFF
v_call: TRBV10-1; clone_size: many; cdr3_aa: CASSESWGVGQETQYF
v_call: TRBV5-1; clone_size: medium-sized; cdr3_aa: CASSPQGSYGYTF
v_call: TRBV19; clone_size: -; cdr3_aa: CASSYYGQETQYF
v_call: TRBV6-5; clone_size: few; cdr3_aa: CASSYRGGTDTQYF
v_call: TRBV13; clone_size: -; cdr3_aa: CAISPGPGGPTDTQYF
v_call: TRBV20-1; clone_size: medium-sized; cdr3_aa: CSVEGFGYEQYF
v_call: TRBV11-2; clone_size: medium-sized; cdr3_aa: CASSLEGLPSTPSTDTQYF
v_call: TRBV6-1; clone_size: medium-sized; cdr3_aa: CARDSNTEAFF
v_call: TRBV7-8; clone_size: -; cdr3_aa: CASSQRLPKGGETQYF
v_call: TRBV7-3; clone_size: -; cdr3_aa: CASSPVKRTGDYEQYF
v_call: TRBV7-7; clone_size: -; cdr3_aa: CASSLVSGLPKTGELFF
v_call: TRBV3-1; clone_size: -; cdr3_aa: CASSNQGQRTHYNEQFF
v_call: TRBV18; clone_size: many; cdr3_aa: CASSPQENPTGELFF
v_call: TRBV20-1; clone_size: medium-sized; cdr3_aa: CSAHATGPSTYEQYF
v_call: TRBV27; clone_size: many; cdr3_aa: CASSPDRGPGKGSPLHF
v_call: TRBV5-4; clone_size: -; cdr3_aa: CASSSGIPSWELLF